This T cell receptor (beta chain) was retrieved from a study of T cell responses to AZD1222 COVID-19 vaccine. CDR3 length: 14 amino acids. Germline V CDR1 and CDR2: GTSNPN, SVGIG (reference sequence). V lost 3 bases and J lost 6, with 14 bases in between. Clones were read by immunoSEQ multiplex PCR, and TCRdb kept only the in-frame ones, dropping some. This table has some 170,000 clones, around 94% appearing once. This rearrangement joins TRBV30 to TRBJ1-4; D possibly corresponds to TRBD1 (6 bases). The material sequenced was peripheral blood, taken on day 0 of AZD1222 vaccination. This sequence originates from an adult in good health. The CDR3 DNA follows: TGTGCCTGGAGCCCTGGCAGGGGCCATGAAAAACTGTTTTTT. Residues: CAWSPGRGHEKLFF.